This TCR beta chain was captured by sequencing in a study of blood T cells in healthy people across ages (dated by TCRdb to about 2015). Background on the whole study: Template switching captured roughly one uniquely barcoded TCR beta cDNA molecule per two T cells in model experiments. Age-related changes in TCR beta repertoire diversity were measured in the study by deep sequencing normalized with unique cDNA molecular identifiers. The donors were divided into four age groups: young (average around 17 years), middle-aged (about 39), aged (approximately 59) and long-lived (about 90). The study analyzed two additional independent replicas of 1 million unique cDNA reads from the same blood draw for two donors, one aged 18 to 30 and one aged 80 or older. Donors of different ages were randomly distributed across sequencing lanes to avoid experimental bias.

About this clonotype: Its antigen remains unidentified. Per-base quality was not reported, and no clone a single base away is much larger than it.

The library was built by means of 5' RACE. Sequenced on an Illumina HiSeq 2500. A second PCR of 7 to 11 cycles was performed with a sample-barcoded 5' primer and a J-beta primer mix. A unique molecular identifier was introduced onto each TCR beta cDNA molecule by a template-switch 5' adaptor carrying 12 random nucleotides. At least 2.5 million CDR3-containing paired-end reads were obtained from each sample. The Mint cDNA synthesis kit, primed by a TRBC-specific oligonucleotide, was used to synthesize first-strand cDNA from all RNA. Following uracil-DNA glycosylase treatment, all cDNA underwent a first 18-cycle PCR with the universal primers M1SS and BC2_uni_R. The authors' pipeline ran thus. Normalization of each sample was performed by random selection of 1 million high-quality reads, each carrying a distinct molecular identifier. Reads with shared molecular identifiers were discarded instead of being binned into consensus sequences. MiTCR, run with a Q25 quality threshold and the strictest error-elimination algorithm, handled CDR3 identification, clonotype clustering and error correction. A nonparametric unseen species model with Euler transformation was used to estimate a lower bound on total TCR beta diversity. TCRdb handled the public reads itself, with Q25 trimming in fastp and clone calling in MiXCR, and kept productive beta chains. CDR3 protein duplicates are merged, each entry listing the most common genes and DNA. TCRdb's processing, not the study's, gives the V and J calls here. The table for this sample lists about 1.4 million distinct CDR3 sequences; around 59% of them were counted only once. Together, the top ten hold over 6.5% of the sample.

The roughly 42 donors, aged about 6 to 100 years, were systemically healthy Caucasian individuals from Russia. Around 10 milliliters of peripheral blood were collected from each donor into EDTA-treated Vacutainer tubes. PBMCs were isolated by Ficoll-Paque density-gradient centrifugation, with at least 7 million obtained per sample. Trizol reagent was used to extract total RNA from PBMCs, with at least 5 micrograms per sample. For every donor, an aliquot of PBMCs went through flow cytometry to measure the percentages of naive CD45RAhigh/CD27high T cells. Overall study results and their limits: The percentage of naive T cells measured by flow cytometry correlated strongly with observed TCR beta diversity. Because the CMV infection status of the donors was unknown, age-related changes in expanded clonotypes may potentially have been confounded. As age increased, observed TCR beta diversity per million T cells dropped in a roughly linear way, and a significant reduction was already evident by age 40. Compared with the aged group, more naive CD4+ T cells, fewer expanded clones and increased TCR diversity were shown by the long-lived group, suggesting age selection. Bulk unsorted PBMC profiling prevented conclusive comparison of naive and antigen-experienced compartments. Estimates of total diversity based on one million sequenced T cells were considered lower bounds and underestimates.

The clonotype comes from a man between 18 and 35 years old in good health. Sequenced sample: blood.

The nucleotide sequence reads TGTGCCAGCACCCCCGTAGGGCCCTACGAGCAGTACTTC. It translates to CASTPVGPYEQYF. This sequence uses TRBV9 and TRBJ2-7; the D gene is unclear. CDR1 is given as SGDLS and CDR2 as YYNGEE, both from the germline V gene. The junction shows trimming of 6 bases on V and 2 bases on J, plus 12 bases between the germline ends. The CDR3 runs 13 residues from the cysteine to the phenylalanine. The DNA shown is the 39-base CDR3, in frame from base 1.